This T cell receptor (beta chain) was captured by sequencing in a study of cytomegalovirus exposure and HLA in healthy donors. Amplification used 60 Vbeta primers and 13 Jbeta primers. The method was immunoSEQ multiplex PCR; TCRdb's version includes in-frame clones alone and lacks a portion of them. The table has some 89,000 clones, roughly four fifths seen once. From germline, CDR1 is MNHNS and CDR2 SASEGT. Trimming left V 6 bases short and J 1 base short, with 14 bases between. The CDR3 runs 15 residues. The sample taken for sequencing was PBMCs. The chain recombines TRBV6-1 with TRBJ2-3; a possible D gene is TRBD1 (6 bases). This receptor was taken from a young woman in good health and CMV-seronegative. The CDR3 loop reads CASSPGVQGTDTQYF. The CDR3 DNA is TGTGCCAGCAGCCCAGGGGTGCAGGGCACAGATACGCAGTATTTT.